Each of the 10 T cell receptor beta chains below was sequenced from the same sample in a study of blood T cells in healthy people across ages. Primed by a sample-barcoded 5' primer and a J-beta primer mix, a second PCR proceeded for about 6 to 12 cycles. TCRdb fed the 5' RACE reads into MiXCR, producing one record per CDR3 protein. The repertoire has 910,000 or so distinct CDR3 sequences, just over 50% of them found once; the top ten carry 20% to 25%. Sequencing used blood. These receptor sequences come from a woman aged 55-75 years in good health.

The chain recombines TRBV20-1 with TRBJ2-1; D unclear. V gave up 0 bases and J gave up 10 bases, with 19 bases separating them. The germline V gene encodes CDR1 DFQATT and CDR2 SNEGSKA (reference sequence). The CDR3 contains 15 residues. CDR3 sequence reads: CSARDTDWMVGEQFF. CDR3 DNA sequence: TGCAGTGCTAGAGATACTGACTGGATGGTAGGGGAGCAGTTCTTC.

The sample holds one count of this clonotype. The CDR3: CASSQAEARTEAFF. DNA for the CDR3: TGTGCCAGCAGCCAGGCTGAGGCGCGCACTGAAGCTTTCTTT. The chain is built from TRBV3-1 and TRBJ1-1; unclear D gene. The germline gives CDR1 LGHDT, CDR2 YNNKEL (reference sequence). This CDR3 comprises 14 residues. Deletions cut 3 bases from V and 4 bases from J, with 12 bases between.

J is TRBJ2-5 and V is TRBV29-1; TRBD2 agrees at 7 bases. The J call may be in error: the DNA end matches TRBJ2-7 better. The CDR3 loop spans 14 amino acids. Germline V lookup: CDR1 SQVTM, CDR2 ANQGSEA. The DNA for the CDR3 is TGCAGCTCCCTAGCGGATGAGGACTCCTACGAGCAGTACTTC. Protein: CSSLADEDSYEQYF.

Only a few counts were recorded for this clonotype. The CDR3 sequence: CATRDRAKFF. The CDR3 nucleotides read TGTGCCACACGGGACAGGGCAAAGTTCTTC. The genes are TRBV6-2 or TRBV6-3 and TRBJ2-1; 9 positions match TRBD1. Looked up from germline, CDR1 is MNHEY and CDR2 is SVGEGT. This CDR3 has 10 amino acids. J was trimmed by 14 bases and V by 10 bases; bases with no gene match: 6.

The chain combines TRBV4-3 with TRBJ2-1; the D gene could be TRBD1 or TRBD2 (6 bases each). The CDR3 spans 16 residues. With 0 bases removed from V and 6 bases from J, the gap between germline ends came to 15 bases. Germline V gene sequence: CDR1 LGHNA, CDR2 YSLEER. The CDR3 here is CASSQDPRGQGNEQFF. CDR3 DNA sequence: TGCGCCAGCAGCCAAGATCCCCGGGGGCAGGGCAATGAGCAGTTCTTC.

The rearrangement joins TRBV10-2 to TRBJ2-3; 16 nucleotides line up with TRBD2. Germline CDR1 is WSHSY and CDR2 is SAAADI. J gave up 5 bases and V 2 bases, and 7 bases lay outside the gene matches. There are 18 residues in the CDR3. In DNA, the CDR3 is TGCGCCAGCAGTGAGATGTTGGGACTAGCGGGAGGGGGAGATACGCAGTATTTT. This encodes CASSEMLGLAGGGDTQYF.

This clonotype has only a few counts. CDR3 bases: TGTGCCAGCAGTGAATGGGCCCAAGAGACCCAGTACTTC. Its protein product is CASSEWAQETQYF. V is TRBV25-1 and J is TRBJ2-5; D is ambiguous. Trimming pared 1 base from V and 1 base from J, leaving 4 bases between. Germline lookup yields CDR1 MGHDK and CDR2 SYGVNS. The CDR3 consists of 13 residues.

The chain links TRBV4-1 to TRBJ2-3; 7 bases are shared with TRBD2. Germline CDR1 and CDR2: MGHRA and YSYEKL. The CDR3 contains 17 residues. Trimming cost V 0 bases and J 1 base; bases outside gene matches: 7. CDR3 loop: CASSQEKAGAGTDTQYF. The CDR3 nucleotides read TGCGCCAGCAGCCAAGAGAAGGCGGGAGCGGGCACAGATACGCAGTATTTT.

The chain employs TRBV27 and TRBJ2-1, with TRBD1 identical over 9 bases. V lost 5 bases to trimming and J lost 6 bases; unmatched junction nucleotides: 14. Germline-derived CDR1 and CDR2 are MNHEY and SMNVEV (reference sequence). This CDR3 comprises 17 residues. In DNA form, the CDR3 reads TGTGCCAGCAGTCTCCTCCGCACAGGGGGCGCGGGCAATGAGCAGTTCTTC. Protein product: CASSLLRTGGAGNEQFF.

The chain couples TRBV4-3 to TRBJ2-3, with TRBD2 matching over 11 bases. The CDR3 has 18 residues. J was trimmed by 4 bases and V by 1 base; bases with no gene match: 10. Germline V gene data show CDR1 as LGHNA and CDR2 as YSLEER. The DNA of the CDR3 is TGCGCCAGCAGCCAAGTTGGGGTCAGTAGCGGGAGGGCAGATACGCAGTATTTT. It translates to CASSQVGVSSGRADTQYF.